Following are 14 T cell receptor beta chains from one sample sequenced in a study of cytomegalovirus exposure and HLA in healthy donors. The PCR made use of 60 Vbeta and 13 Jbeta primers. Profiling relied on immunoSEQ multiplex PCR, and the TCRdb table lists in-frame clones only, not all of them. The table includes roughly 180,000 clones, just under 80% detected once. Sample: PBMCs. The receptors shown here come from a female donor in good health and CMV-seronegative.

The V gene is TRBV29-1, the J gene TRBJ1-2; D is possibly TRBD1 (5 bases). Trimming took off 6 bases at V and 6 bases at J, with 20 bases between the two ends. This CDR3 is built from 14 residues. Germline CDR1 reads SQVTM; CDR2 reads ANQGSEA. CDR3 sequence reads: CSVETDTGPNGYTF. CDR3 nucleotides: TGCAGCGTCGAAACAGACACAGGACCAAATGGCTACACCTTC.

The chain combines TRBV5-4 with TRBJ2-5, with 9 bases aligning to TRBD1. Germline V gene sequence: CDR1 SGHNT, CDR2 YYREEE (reference sequence). There are 14 residues in the CDR3. V lost 3 bases and J lost 5; bases outside the gene matches: 5. The CDR3 sequence: CASSSGQGRETQYF. As DNA, the CDR3 is TGTGCCAGCAGCTCGGGACAGGGTCGGGAGACCCAGTACTTC.

This chain connects TRBV6-5 to TRBJ2-7, with 7 positions matching TRBD1. Germline V CDR1 and CDR2: MNHEY, SVGAGI. V lost 6 bases, J lost 2 bases, and 7 bases stayed unmatched. The CDR3 extends over 14 amino acids. As DNA, the CDR3 is TGTGCCAGCAGGGGTCAGGGGGACACCTACGAGCAGTACTTC. As protein: CASRGQGDTYEQYF.

This clone has a single count. This sequence joins TRBV11-2 and TRBJ1-2; 9 nucleotides agree with TRBD1. The J segment lost 8 bases and the V segment lost 6 bases, leaving 10 bases of the junction unmatched. The germline V gene encodes CDR1 SGHAT and CDR2 FQNNGV. The CDR3 runs to 14 residues. The CDR3 spells CASSPSGTGMGYTF. CDR3 in DNA: TGTGCCAGCAGTCCTTCCGGGACAGGGATGGGCTACACCTTC.

CDR3 residues: CASSWGDRGTDTQYF. As DNA, the CDR3 is TGTGCCAGCAGTTGGGGGGACAGGGGAACAGATACGCAGTATTTT. The chain carries TRBV27 and TRBJ2-3, with 10 bases fitting TRBD1. CDR3 length: 15 residues. With V trimmed by 4 bases and J by 3 bases, 4 bases remained unmatched. Germline V gene sequence: CDR1 MNHEY, CDR2 SMNVEV (reference sequence).

V is TRBV28 and J is TRBJ2-7; TRBD2 might be the D (6 bases). Germline CDR1 is MDHEN and CDR2 is SYDVKM. The V end lost 3 bases, the J end lost 2 bases, and 20 bases lay between the germline ends. The CDR3 spans 17 residues. DNA of the CDR3: TGTGCCAGCAGTTTTATCGGCGGGATAGGATCTCCCTACGAGCAGTACTTC. Protein sequence: CASSFIGGIGSPYEQYF. Together with reference TRBV28 and TRBJ2-7, the CDR3 gives the full variable domain: DVKVTQSSRYLVKRTGEKVFLECVQDMDHENMFWYRQDPGLGLRLIYFSYDVKMKEKGDIPEGYSVSREKKERFSLILESASTNQTSMYLCASSFIGGIGSPYEQYFGPGTRLTVT.

This clone turned up a few times. This rearrangement joins TRBV27 to TRBJ2-1, with 16 positions matching TRBD2. V dropped 4 bases and J dropped 9; count of bases not matched to a gene: 9. The germline V gene has CDR1 MNHEY and CDR2 SMNVEV (reference sequence). The CDR3 runs to 17 residues. As DNA, the CDR3 is TGTGCCAGCAGTTATGCGGGACTAGCGGGAGGGCCGGGTGAGCAGTTCTTC. Translated, it gives CASSYAGLAGGPGEQFF.

V and J are TRBV11-3 and TRBJ1-1; possibly TRBD1 for D (5 bases). The CDR3 sequence is 14 residues long. Germline V gives CDR1 SGHNT, CDR2 YENEEA. Trimming took off 5 bases at V and 4 bases at J, with 14 bases between the two ends. Written as DNA, the CDR3 is TGTGCCAGCAGCATCCCGACAGTTCTCACTGAAGCTTTCTTT. Amino acid sequence: CASSIPTVLTEAFF.

This clone was detected only once. The rearrangement uses TRBV10-3 and TRBJ2-5; 8 nucleotides line up with TRBD2. The J call is uncertain, as TRBJ2-7 better fits the DNA end. This CDR3 is 14 amino acids long. Germline V CDR1 and CDR2: ENHRY, SYGVKD. CDR3: CAISTSGVVYEQYF. The CDR3 DNA sequence: TGTGCCATCAGTACTAGCGGTGTTGTATACGAGCAGTACTTC.

This chain links TRBV5-1 with TRBJ1-1; no definite D call. CDR1 is SGHRS, CDR2 YFSETQ, per germline. V shed 0 bases and J shed 1 base, with 10 bases lying between them. The CDR3 totals 15 residues. The CDR3 is CASSLVGGSNTEAFF. For the CDR3, the DNA is TGCGCCAGCAGCTTGGTAGGCGGATCGAACACTGAAGCTTTCTTT. Complete variable domain (other parts from reference TRBV5-1 and TRBJ1-1): KAGVTQTPRYLIKTRGQQVTLSCSPISGHRSVSWYQQTPGQGLQFLFEYFSETQRNKGNFPGRFSGRQFSNSRSEMNVSTLELGDSALYLCASSLVGGSNTEAFFGQGTRLTVV.

The rearrangement joins TRBV5-1 to TRBJ1-3; D is undetermined. The CDR3 spans 16 residues. Trimming removed 0 bases from V and 0 bases from J, with 10 bases in between. In germline, CDR1 is SGHRS, CDR2 YFSETQ. The CDR3 region is CASSLGRVSSGNTIYF. The CDR3 DNA follows: TGCGCCAGCAGCTTGGGGCGGGTGAGCTCTGGAAACACCATATATTTT.

This clone was seen more than once but under ten times. This sequence joins TRBV6-5 and TRBJ1-1; D is undetermined. V lost 2 bases and J lost 5, with 15 bases in between. The germline V gene has CDR1 MNHEY and CDR2 SVGAGI. The CDR3 loop spans 15 amino acids. The CDR3 DNA reads as TGTGCCAGCAGTTACGGGGAGGGAGGGAGGACTGAAGCTTTCTTT. This codes for CASSYGEGGRTEAFF.

V and J are TRBV5-4 and TRBJ1-1, with 9 bases matching TRBD1. This CDR3 is built from 13 residues. The V segment lost 0 bases and the J segment 8 bases; nucleotides outside the gene matches: 2. Per germline, CDR1 SGHNT and CDR2 YYREEE (reference sequence). The CDR3 region is CASSLVGTGEAFF. The CDR3 DNA sequence: TGTGCCAGCAGCTTGGTTGGGACAGGGGAAGCTTTCTTT.

This chain joins TRBV6-5 and TRBJ1-3; no clear D. Per the germline V gene, CDR1 is MNHEY and CDR2 is SVGAGI. This CDR3 is 14 amino acids long. Trimming stripped 5 bases from V and 0 bases from J, with 8 bases between. CDR3 in DNA: TGTGCCAGCAGTACAATCAACTCTGGAAACACCATATATTTT. Translation: CASSTINSGNTIYF.